This T cell receptor beta chain stems from a study of blood T cells in healthy people across ages. Study summary: Template switching captured about one barcoded beta molecule per two T cells.

About this clonotype: Its antigen remains unidentified.

PCR was performed a second time for roughly 7 to 11 cycles using a sample-barcoded 5' primer and a J-beta primer mix. Tagging of each cDNA molecule was performed by a template-switch adaptor with 12 random nucleotides. TCRdb re-derived calls from the 5' RACE reads in MiXCR, one entry per CDR3 protein. Of about 1,500,000 distinct CDR3 sequences listed, roughly 40% are singletons. Every sample yielded at least 7 million isolated PBMCs. Findings and limits, study-wide: PBMCs were not sorted, which prevented a conclusive comparison of naive versus antigen-experienced cells.

The sequenced sample was blood. The receptor's source is a woman aged 18-29 years in good health.

The CDR3 region is CASSLKLAGVVEQFF. The DNA for the CDR3 is TGTGCCAGCAGTTTAAAACTAGCGGGAGTCGTGGAGCAGTTCTTC. This sequence joins TRBV27 and TRBJ2-1; 11 positions agree with TRBD2. Unmatched junction bases numbered 7, after V lost 2 bases and J lost 10 bases. CDR3 size: 15 residues. Germline V CDR1 and CDR2: MNHEY, SMNVEV (reference sequence).